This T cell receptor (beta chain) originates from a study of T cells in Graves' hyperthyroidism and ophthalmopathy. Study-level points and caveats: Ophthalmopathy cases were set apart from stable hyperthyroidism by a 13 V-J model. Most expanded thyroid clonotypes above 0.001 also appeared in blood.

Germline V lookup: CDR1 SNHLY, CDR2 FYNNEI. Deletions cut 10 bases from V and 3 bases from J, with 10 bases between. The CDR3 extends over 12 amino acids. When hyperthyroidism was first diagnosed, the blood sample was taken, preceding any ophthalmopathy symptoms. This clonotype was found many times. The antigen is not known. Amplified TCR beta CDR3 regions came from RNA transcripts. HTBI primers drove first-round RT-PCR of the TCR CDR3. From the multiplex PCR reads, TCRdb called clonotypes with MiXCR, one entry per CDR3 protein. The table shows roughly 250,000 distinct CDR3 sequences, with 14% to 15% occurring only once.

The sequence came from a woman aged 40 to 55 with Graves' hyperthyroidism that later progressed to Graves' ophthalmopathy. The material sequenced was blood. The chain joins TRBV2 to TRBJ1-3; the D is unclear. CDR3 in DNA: TGTGCCACCCTCGGGCTTGGAAACACCATATATTTT. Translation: CATLGLGNTIYF.